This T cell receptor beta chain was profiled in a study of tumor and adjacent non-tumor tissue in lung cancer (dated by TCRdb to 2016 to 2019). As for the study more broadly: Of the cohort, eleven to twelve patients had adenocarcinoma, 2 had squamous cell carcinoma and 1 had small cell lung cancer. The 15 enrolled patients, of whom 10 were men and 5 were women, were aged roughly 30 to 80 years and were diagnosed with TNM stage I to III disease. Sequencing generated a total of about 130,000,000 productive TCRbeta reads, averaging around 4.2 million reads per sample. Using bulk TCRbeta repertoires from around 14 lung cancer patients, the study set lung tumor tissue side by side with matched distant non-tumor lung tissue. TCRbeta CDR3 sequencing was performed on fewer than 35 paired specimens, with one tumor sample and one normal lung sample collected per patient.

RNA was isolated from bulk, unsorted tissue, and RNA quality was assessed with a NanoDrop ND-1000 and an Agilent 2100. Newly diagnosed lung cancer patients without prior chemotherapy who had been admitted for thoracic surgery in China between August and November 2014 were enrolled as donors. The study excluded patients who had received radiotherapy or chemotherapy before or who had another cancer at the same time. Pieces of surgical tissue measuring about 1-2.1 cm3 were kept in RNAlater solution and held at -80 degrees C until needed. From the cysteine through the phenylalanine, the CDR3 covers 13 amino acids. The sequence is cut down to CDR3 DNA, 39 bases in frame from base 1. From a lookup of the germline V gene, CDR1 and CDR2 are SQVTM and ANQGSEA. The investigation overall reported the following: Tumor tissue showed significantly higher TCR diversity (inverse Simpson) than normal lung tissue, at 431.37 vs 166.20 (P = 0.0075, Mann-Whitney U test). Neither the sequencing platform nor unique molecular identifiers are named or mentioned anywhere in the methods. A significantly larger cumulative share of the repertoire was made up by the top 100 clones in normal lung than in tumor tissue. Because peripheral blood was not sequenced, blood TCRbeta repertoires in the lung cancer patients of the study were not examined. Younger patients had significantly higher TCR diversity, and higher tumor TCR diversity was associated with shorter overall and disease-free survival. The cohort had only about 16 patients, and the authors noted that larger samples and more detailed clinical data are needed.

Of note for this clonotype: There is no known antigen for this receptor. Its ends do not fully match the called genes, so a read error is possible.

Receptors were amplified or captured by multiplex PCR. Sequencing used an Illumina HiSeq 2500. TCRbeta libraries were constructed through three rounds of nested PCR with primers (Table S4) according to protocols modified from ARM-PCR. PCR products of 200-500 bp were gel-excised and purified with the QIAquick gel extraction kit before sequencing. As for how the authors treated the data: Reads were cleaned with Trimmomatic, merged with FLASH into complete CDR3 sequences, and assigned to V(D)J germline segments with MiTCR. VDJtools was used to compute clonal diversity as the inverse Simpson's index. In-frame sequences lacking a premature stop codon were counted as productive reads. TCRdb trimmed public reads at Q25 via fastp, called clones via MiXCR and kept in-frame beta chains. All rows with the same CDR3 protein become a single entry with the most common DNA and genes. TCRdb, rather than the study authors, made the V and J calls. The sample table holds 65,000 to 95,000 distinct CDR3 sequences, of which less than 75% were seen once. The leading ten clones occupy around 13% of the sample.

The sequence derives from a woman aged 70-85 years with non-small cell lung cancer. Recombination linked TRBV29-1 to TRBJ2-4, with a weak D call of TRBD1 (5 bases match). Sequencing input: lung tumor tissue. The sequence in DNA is TGCAGTGTTGAGGAAGTGCCTAGGGGCATTCAGTACTTC. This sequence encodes CSVEEVPRGIQYF.